The clone carrying this T cell receptor (beta chain) was detected only a few times. Its antigen is as yet unknown. The CDR3 length is 12 residues. CDR1 is MGHRA, CDR2 YSYEKL, per germline. Trimming removed 3 bases from V and 9 bases from J, with 8 bases in between. The time point denotes: newly diagnosed GD, antithyroid drugs for less than 3 months. With RNA extracted from PBMCs as input, the TCR library was made. The data originate from a study of regulatory T cells in long-lasting Graves disease. Findings and caveats of the study: The study found TRBV28, TRBJ1-2 and TRBJ2-5 favored in persistent disease.

Assembly of TCR beta libraries relied on iRepertoire HTBI primers together with Arm-PCR of CDR3 regions. TCRdb re-called the multiplex PCR reads with MiXCR, one entry per CDR3 protein. The repertoire includes approximately 480,000 distinct CDR3 sequences, about a sixth of them detected once, and 10% to 15% sits in the top ten. This sample also appeared in a second study, on T cells in Graves' hyperthyroidism and ophthalmopathy.

The chain couples TRBV4-1 to TRBJ2-2, with D unclear. This TCR came from a man aged 40-50 years with Graves disease. This specimen consisted of peripheral blood mononuclear cells (PBMCs), obtained at new diagnosis, from a patient treated with antithyroid drugs. The CDR3 DNA sequence: TGCGCCAGCAGCCAGGATCGACGGGAGCTGTTTTTT. It encodes CASSQDRRELFF.